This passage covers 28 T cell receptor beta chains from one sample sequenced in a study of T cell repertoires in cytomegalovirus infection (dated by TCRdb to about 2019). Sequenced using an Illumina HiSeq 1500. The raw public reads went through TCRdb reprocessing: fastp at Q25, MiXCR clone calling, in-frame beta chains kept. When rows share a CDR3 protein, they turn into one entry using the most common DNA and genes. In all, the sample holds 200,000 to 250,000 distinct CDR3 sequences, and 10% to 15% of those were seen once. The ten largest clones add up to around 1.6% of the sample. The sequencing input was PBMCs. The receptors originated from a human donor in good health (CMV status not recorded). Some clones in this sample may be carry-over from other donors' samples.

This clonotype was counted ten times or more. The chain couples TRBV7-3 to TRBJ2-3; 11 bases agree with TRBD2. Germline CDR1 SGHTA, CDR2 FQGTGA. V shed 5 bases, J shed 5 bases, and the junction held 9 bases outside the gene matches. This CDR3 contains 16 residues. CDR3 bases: TGTGCCAGCAGCCCGCAGCTAGCGGGAGGAGTAGATACGCAGTATTTT. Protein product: CASSPQLAGGVDTQYF.

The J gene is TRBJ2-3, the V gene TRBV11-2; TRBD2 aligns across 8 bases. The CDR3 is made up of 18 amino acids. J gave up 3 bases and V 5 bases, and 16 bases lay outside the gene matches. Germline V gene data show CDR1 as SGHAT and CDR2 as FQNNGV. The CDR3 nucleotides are TGTGCCAGCAGCCCCTCGCCGAGGGTAGCGGGATTGACAGATACGCAGTATTTT. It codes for CASSPSPRVAGLTDTQYF.

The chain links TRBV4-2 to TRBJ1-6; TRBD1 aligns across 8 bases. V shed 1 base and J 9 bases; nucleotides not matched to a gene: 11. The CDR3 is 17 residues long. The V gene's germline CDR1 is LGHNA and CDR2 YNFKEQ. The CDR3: CASSQAVSGGASSPLHF. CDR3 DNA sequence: TGTGCCAGCAGCCAAGCAGTGTCAGGGGGCGCGTCTTCACCCCTCCACTTT.

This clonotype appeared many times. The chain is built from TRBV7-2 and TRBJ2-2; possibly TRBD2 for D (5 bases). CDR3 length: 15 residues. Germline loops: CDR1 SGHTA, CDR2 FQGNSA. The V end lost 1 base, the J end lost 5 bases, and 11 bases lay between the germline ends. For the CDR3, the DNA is TGTGCCAGCAGCTTAGGGACTGTGAGAACCGGGGAGCTGTTTTTT. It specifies CASSLGTVRTGELFF.

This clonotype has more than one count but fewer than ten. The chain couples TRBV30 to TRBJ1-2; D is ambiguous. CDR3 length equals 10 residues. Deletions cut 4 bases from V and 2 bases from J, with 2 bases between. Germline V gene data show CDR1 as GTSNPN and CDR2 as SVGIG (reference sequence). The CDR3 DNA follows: TGTGCCTGGATGAACTATGGCTACACCTTC. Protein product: CAWMNYGYTF.

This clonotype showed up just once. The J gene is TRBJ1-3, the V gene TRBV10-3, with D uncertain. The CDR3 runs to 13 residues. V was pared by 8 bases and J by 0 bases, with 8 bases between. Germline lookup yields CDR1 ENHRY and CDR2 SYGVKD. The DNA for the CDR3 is TGTGCCATCGGTACGAGCTCTGGAAACACCATATATTTT. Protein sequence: CAIGTSSGNTIYF.

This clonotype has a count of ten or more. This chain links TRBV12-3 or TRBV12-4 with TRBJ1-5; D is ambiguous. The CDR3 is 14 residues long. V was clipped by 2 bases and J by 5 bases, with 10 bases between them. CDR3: CASSLSQAHQPQHF. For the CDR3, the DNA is TGTGCCAGCAGTTTAAGTCAGGCTCATCAGCCCCAGCATTTT.

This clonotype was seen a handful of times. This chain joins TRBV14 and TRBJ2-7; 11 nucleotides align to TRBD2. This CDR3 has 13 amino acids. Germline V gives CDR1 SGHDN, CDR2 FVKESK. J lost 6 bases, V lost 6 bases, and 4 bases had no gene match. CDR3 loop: CASRKGLAVEQYF. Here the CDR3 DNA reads TGTGCCAGCAGAAAGGGACTAGCGGTCGAGCAGTACTTC.

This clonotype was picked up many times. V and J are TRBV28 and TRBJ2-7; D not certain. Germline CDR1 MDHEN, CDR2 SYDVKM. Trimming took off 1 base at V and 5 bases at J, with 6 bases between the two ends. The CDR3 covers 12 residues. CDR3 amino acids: CASSLLTDEQYF. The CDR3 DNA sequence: TGTGCCAGCAGTTTATTAACCGACGAGCAGTACTTC.

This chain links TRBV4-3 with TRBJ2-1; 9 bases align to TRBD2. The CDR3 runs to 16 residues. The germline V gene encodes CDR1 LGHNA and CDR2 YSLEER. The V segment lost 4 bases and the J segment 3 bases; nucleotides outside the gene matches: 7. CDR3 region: CASSPARRGGYNEQFF. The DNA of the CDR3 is TGCGCCAGCAGCCCCGCAAGGCGGGGGGGCTACAATGAGCAGTTCTTC.

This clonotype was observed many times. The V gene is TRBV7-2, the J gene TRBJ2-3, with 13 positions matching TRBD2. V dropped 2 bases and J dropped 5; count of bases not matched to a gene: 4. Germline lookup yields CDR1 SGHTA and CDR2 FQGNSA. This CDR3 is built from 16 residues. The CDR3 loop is CASSLSTSGGGDTQYF. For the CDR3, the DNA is TGTGCCAGCAGCTTATCAACTAGCGGGGGGGGAGATACGCAGTATTTT. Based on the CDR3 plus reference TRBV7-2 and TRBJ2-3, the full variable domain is GAGVSQSPSNKVTEKGKDVELRCDPISGHTALYWYRQSLGQGLEFLIYFQGNSAPDKSGLPSDRFSAERTGGSVSTLTIQRTQQEDSAVYLCASSLSTSGGGDTQYFGPGTRLTVL.

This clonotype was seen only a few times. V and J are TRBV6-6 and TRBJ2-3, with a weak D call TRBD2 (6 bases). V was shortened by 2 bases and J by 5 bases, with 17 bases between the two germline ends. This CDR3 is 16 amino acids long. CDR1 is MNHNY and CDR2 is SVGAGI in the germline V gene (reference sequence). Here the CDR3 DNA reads TGTGCCAGCAGTTACGGGGGGATTGCCGTTATAGATACGCAGTATTTT. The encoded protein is CASSYGGIAVIDTQYF.

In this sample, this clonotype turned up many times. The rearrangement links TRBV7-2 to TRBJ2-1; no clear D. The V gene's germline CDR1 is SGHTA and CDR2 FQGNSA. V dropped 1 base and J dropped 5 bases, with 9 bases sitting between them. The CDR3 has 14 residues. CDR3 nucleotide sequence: TGTGCCAGCAGCTTAGAAATGGTTAACAATGAGCAGTTCTTC. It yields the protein CASSLEMVNNEQFF.

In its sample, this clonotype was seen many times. The CDR3 loop is CASSVGRTYEQYF. CDR3 DNA: TGTGCCAGCTCCGTCGGCCGCACCTACGAGCAGTACTTC. The rearrangement links TRBV28 to TRBJ2-7; no definite D call. Trimming pared 8 bases from V and 2 bases from J, leaving 13 bases between. From germline, CDR1 is MDHEN and CDR2 SYDVKM. The CDR3 is 13 amino acids.

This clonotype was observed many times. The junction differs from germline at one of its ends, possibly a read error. The CDR3 here is CASSLLGLSGGVSHEQYF. CDR3 in DNA: TGTGCCAGCAGCTTATTGGGCCTTAGCGGGGGAGTCTCCCACGAGCAGTACTTC. The chain has TRBV7-2 and TRBJ2-7; 9 bases are shared with TRBD2. The CDR3 loop spans 18 amino acids. The germline gives CDR1 SGHTA, CDR2 FQGNSA.

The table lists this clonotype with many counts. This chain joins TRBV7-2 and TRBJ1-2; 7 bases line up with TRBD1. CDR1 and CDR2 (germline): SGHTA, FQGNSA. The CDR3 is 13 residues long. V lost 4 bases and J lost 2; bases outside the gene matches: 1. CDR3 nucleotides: TGTGCCAGCAGCTACAGGGGAAACTATGGCTACACCTTC. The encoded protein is CASSYRGNYGYTF.

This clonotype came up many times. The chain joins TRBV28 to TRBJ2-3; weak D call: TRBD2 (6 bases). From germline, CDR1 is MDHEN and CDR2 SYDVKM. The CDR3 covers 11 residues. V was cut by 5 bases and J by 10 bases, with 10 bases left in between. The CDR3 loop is CASSGGSSQYF. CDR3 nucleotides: TGTGCCAGCAGTGGGGGGTCATCGCAGTATTTT.

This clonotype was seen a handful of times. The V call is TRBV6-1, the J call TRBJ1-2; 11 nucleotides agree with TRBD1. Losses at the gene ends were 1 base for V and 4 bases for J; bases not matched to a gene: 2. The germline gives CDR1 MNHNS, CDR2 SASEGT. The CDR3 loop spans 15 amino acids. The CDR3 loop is CASSEGTGGTYGYTF. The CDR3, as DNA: TGTGCCAGCAGTGAAGGGACAGGGGGCACCTATGGCTACACCTTC.

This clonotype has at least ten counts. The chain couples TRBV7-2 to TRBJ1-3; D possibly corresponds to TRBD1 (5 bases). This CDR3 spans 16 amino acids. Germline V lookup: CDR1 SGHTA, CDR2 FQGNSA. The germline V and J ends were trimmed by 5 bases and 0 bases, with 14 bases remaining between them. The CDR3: CASSPGAGSSGNTIYF. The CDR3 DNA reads TGTGCCAGCAGCCCCGGGGCGGGGAGCTCTGGAAACACCATATATTTT.

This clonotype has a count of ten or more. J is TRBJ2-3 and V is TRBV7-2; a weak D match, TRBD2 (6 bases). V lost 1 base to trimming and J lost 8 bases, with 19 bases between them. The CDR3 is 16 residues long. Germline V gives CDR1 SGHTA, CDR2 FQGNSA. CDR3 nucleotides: TGTGCCAGCAGCTTAGAGTCCGGGCGGGGTTATTCTACGCAGTATTTT. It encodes CASSLESGRGYSTQYF.

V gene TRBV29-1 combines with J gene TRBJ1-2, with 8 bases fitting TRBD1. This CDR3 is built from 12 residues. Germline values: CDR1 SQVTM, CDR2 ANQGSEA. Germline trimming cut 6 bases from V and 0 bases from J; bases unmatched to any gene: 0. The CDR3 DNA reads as TGCAGCGTGGGACAGGCTAACTATGGCTACACCTTC. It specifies CSVGQANYGYTF.

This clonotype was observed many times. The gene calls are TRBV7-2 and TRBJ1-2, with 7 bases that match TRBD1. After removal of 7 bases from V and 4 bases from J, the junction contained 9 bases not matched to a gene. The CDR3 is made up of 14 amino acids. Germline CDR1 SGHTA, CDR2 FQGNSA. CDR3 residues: CASTTPGGFYGYTF. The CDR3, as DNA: TGTGCCAGCACCACCCCAGGGGGGTTCTATGGCTACACCTTC. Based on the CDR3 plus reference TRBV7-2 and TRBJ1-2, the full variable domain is GAGVSQSPSNKVTEKGKDVELRCDPISGHTALYWYRQSLGQGLEFLIYFQGNSAPDKSGLPSDRFSAERTGGSVSTLTIQRTQQEDSAVYLCASTTPGGFYGYTFGSGTRLTVV.

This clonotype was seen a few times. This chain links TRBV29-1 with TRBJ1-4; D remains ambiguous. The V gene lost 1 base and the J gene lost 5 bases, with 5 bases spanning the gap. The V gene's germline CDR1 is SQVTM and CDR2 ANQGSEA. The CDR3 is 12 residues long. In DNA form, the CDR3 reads TGCAGCGTTGAAGGAGTAAATGAAAAACTGTTTTTT. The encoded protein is CSVEGVNEKLFF.

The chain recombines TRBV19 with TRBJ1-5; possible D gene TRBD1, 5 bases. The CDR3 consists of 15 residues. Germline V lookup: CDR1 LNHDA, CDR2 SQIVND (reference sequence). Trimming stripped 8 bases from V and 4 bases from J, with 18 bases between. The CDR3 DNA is TGTGCCAGTTCTTTCACTCGAGGGGAAAATCAGCCCCAGCATTTT. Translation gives CASSFTRGENQPQHF.

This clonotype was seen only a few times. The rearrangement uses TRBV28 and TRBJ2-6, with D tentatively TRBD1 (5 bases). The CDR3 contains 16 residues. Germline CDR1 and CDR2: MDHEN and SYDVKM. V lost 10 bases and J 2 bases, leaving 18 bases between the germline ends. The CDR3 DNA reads TGTGCCATAGAAAAAGGGGTAGGGGCTGGGGCCAACGTCCTGACTTTC. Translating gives CAIEKGVGAGANVLTF.

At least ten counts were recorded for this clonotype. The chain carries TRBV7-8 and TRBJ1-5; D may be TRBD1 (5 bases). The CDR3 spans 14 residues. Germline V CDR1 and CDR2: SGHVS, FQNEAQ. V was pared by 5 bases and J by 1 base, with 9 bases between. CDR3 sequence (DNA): TGTGCCAGCAGCCCCCGACAGAGCAATCAGCCCCAGCATTTT. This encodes CASSPRQSNQPQHF.

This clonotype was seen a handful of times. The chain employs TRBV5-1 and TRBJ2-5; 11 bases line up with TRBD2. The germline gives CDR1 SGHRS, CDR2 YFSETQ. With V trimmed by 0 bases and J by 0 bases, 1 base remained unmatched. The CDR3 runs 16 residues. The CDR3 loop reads CASSLGLAGYQETQYF. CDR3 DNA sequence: TGCGCCAGCAGCTTGGGACTAGCGGGATACCAAGAGACCCAGTACTTC.

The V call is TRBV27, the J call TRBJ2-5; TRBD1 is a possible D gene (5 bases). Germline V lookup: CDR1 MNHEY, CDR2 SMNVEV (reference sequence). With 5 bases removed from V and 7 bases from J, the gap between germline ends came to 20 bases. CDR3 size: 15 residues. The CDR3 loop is CASSRNQGTRGTQYF. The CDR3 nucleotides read TGTGCCAGCAGTCGAAATCAGGGAACCCGAGGGACCCAGTACTTC.